The 14 T cell receptor beta chains presented below share a single source sample, sequenced in a study of CXCR3-negative and CXCR3-positive naive CD8 T cells. The study made its TRB cDNA libraries by 5' RACE, adding UMI labels. TCRdb re-called the 5' RACE reads and catalogs CDR3 proteins one per entry, DNA excluded. This sample's clone table lists some 56,000 distinct CDR3 sequences. Sequenced: memory CD8+ T cells from blood. The receptors derive from a human donor in good health. Some clones in this sample may be carry-over from other donors' samples.

CDR3 region: CASSEFQGGFQPQHF. The rearrangement uses TRBV6-1 and TRBJ1-5; TCRdb indicates TRBD1, and absent DNA this call remains unverified. Germline values: CDR1 MNHNS, CDR2 SASEGT. CDR3 size: 15 residues.

V usage is TRBV12-3 or TRBV12-4 and J usage is TRBJ2-1; TCRdb selects TRBD1, and the lack of DNA leaves this call unchecked. This CDR3 has 15 amino acids. The CDR3 spells CASSLQQGADNEQFF.

CDR3 protein: CASSQDLAGGGYNEQFF. This chain uses TRBV3-1 with TRBJ2-1; as DNA is missing, the TRBD2 call by TCRdb cannot be tested. Germline CDR1 LGHDT, CDR2 YNNKEL (reference sequence). The CDR3 has 17 residues.

The rearrangement uses TRBV20-1 and TRBJ2-3. CDR3 length: 11 amino acids. Germline values: CDR1 DFQATT, CDR2 SNEGSKA (reference sequence). Here the CDR3 reads CSARETNTQYF.

V is TRBV11-2 and J is TRBJ2-5. Per germline, CDR1 SGHAT and CDR2 FQNNGV. This CDR3 has 11 amino acids. The CDR3 sequence: CASSLQETQYF. Supplemented by reference TRBV11-2 and TRBJ2-5, the full variable domain reads EAGVAQSPRYKIIEKRQSVAFWCNPISGHATLYWYQQILGQGPKLLIQFQNNGVVDDSQLPKDRFSAERLKGVDSTLKIQPAKLEDSAVYLCASSLQETQYFGPGTRLLVL.

This sequence joins TRBV6-2 or TRBV6-3 and TRBJ2-6. Germline CDR1 MNHEY, CDR2 SVGEGT. The CDR3 loop spans 15 amino acids. This chain's CDR3 is CASSYEDSGANVLTF.

The chain has TRBV6-2 or TRBV6-3 and TRBJ2-5; TCRdb picks TRBD1, but there is no DNA to check that call. CDR3 length: 16 amino acids. The V gene's germline CDR1 is MNHEY and CDR2 SVGEGT. This chain's CDR3 is CASTGQGATGSETQYF.

The chain combines TRBV3-1 with TRBJ2-3; TCRdb indicates TRBD2, and absent DNA this call remains unverified. The CDR3 spans 20 residues. Per germline, CDR1 LGHDT and CDR2 YNNKEL (reference sequence). CDR3 residues: CASSQEGLAVAPFRTDTQYF.

This rearrangement joins TRBV4-1 to TRBJ2-5; TCRdb's assignment of TRBD2 cannot be checked, as there is no DNA. This CDR3 is 17 amino acids long. From germline, CDR1 is MGHRA and CDR2 YSYEKL. The CDR3 here is CASSLGTSGITQETQYF.

The rearrangement joins TRBV28 to TRBJ2-5; TCRdb designates TRBD2, a call that cannot be tested without DNA. Germline loops: CDR1 MDHEN, CDR2 SYDVKM. CDR3 size: 15 residues. CDR3 protein: CASSFGTLKGETQYF.

The chain couples TRBV19 to TRBJ2-1; as DNA is missing, the TRBD2 call by TCRdb cannot be tested. From germline, CDR1 is LNHDA and CDR2 SQIVND (reference sequence). The length of the CDR3 is 13 residues. CDR3 region: CASSAGGYNEQFF.

V is TRBV29-1 and J is TRBJ2-7. CDR3 size: 12 residues. The germline gives CDR1 SQVTM, CDR2 ANQGSEA. The CDR3 protein is CSVEISSYEQYF.

The chain uses TRBV4-2 and TRBJ2-7; without DNA, the TCRdb call of TRBD1 cannot be checked. This CDR3 spans 15 amino acids. Germline V gives CDR1 LGHNA, CDR2 YNFKEQ. CDR3: CASSQDVDIAYEQYF.

This rearrangement joins TRBV28 to TRBJ2-2. Germline values: CDR1 MDHEN, CDR2 SYDVKM. The CDR3 loop spans 11 amino acids. The CDR3 reads CASRDTGELFF.